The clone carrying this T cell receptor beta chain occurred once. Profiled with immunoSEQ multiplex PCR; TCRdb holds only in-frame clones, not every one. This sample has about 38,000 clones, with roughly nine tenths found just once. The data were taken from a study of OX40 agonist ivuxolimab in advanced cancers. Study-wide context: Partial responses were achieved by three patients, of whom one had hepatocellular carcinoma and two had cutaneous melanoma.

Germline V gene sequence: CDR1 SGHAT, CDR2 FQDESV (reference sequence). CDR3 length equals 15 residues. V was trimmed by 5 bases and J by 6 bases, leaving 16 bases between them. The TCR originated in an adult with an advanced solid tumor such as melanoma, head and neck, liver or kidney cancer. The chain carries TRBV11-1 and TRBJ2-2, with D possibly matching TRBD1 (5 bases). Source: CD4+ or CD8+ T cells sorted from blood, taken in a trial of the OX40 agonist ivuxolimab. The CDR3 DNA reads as TGTGCCAGCAGCCCCGACAGTACCTTCCCCGGGGAGCTGTTTTTT. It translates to CASSPDSTFPGELFF. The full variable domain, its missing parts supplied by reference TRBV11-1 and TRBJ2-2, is EAEVAQSPRYKITEKSQAVAFWCDPISGHATLYWYRQILGQGPELLVQFQDESVVDDSQLPKDRFSAERLKGVDSTLKIQPAELGDSAMYLCASSPDSTFPGELFFGEGSRLTVL.